Each of the 24 T cell receptor beta chains below was sequenced from the same sample in a study of blood T cells in healthy people across ages. Combining a sample-barcoded 5' primer with a J-beta primer mix, a second PCR ran for 7 to 11 cycles. TCRdb independently ran MiXCR on the 5' RACE reads; one entry per CDR3 protein. The sample lists fewer than 800,000 distinct CDR3 sequences, approximately 31% occurring once. Sequenced: blood. The receptors were gathered from a woman of 80 years or more in good health.

The chain recombines TRBV3-1 with TRBJ1-4; D is perhaps TRBD1 (5 bases). The CDR3 loop spans 16 amino acids. Per the germline V gene, CDR1 is LGHDT and CDR2 is YNNKEL (reference sequence). Trimming left V 1 base short and J 5 bases short, with 14 bases between. Here the CDR3 reads CASSQVGARRNEKLFF. As DNA, the CDR3 is TGTGCCAGCAGCCAAGTAGGGGCCCGACGGAATGAAAAACTGTTTTTT.

This clonotype was counted many times. J is TRBJ2-7 and V is TRBV6-2 or TRBV6-3, with D unresolved. Trimming removed 5 bases at V and 0 bases at J, with 17 bases between. The CDR3 spans 16 residues. CDR1 and CDR2 (germline): MNHEY, SVGEGT. The CDR3 sequence: CASSPRFGRVSYEQYF. CDR3 DNA sequence: TGTGCCAGCAGTCCTCGTTTCGGCCGTGTCTCCTACGAGCAGTACTTC.

On this clonotype: Since a much larger clone is just one base distant, this may be a read error. The chain has TRBV2 and TRBJ2-1, with D unclear. The CDR3 has 11 residues. Germline loops: CDR1 SNHLY, CDR2 FYNNEI. Here the CDR3 DNA reads TGTGCCAGCAAATGGCGGAATGGGCAGTTCTTC. This encodes CASKWRNGQFF.

CDR3 nucleotides: TGCAGCGTTGACAAGGGGACGACAGGTGAGCAGTTCTTC. Translating it yields CSVDKGTTGEQFF. V and J are TRBV29-1 and TRBJ2-1; D is perhaps TRBD1 (6 bases). The CDR3 is 13 amino acids. Germline CDR1 and CDR2: SQVTM and ANQGSEA. Trimming shortened V by 3 bases and J by 9 bases, and 15 bases separated the two germline ends.

The chain uses TRBV4-3 and TRBJ1-1, with no clear D. The germline V gene encodes CDR1 LGHNA and CDR2 YSLEER. There are 15 residues in the CDR3. Trimming removed 0 bases at V and 4 bases at J, with 12 bases between. The CDR3 region has the DNA TGCGCCAGCAGCCAAGATAACGGCCTGGGCACTGAAGCTTTCTTT. It encodes CASSQDNGLGTEAFF.

This clonotype appeared many times. The CDR3 reads CSAPVQGLYEQYF. CDR3 DNA: TGCAGTGCCCCCGTGCAGGGCTTGTACGAGCAGTACTTC. V gene TRBV20-1 combines with J gene TRBJ2-7; weak D call: TRBD1 (5 bases). Deletions cut 6 bases from V and 4 bases from J, with 16 bases between. Germline CDR1 reads DFQATT; CDR2 reads SNEGSKA (reference sequence). CDR3 length: 13 residues.

This clonotype was counted ten times or more. The chain combines TRBV6-5 with TRBJ2-3, with D perhaps matching TRBD2 (5 bases). Germline V gives CDR1 MNHEY, CDR2 SVGAGI. Trimming removed 4 bases at V and 1 base at J, with 9 bases between. The CDR3 loop spans 14 amino acids. CDR3 sequence reads: CASSSGVRTDTQYF. The CDR3 DNA reads TGTGCCAGCAGTTCCGGGGTCCGCACAGATACGCAGTATTTT.

The chain recombines TRBV10-2 with TRBJ2-5, with 9 positions matching TRBD1. The germline CDR1 and CDR2 sequences are WSHSY and SAAADI. Trimming took 6 bases from V and 11 from J; bases not matched to a gene: 13. The CDR3 has 14 residues. The CDR3 DNA reads TGCGCCAGCAGGACCGGGACAGGGATCAATGAGCAGTACTTC. It yields the protein CASRTGTGINEQYF.

This clonotype was seen many times. The chain recombines TRBV10-3 with TRBJ2-1, with 9 bases matching TRBD2. Germline loops: CDR1 ENHRY, CDR2 SYGVKD. The V segment lost 6 bases and the J segment 4 bases; nucleotides outside the gene matches: 1. This CDR3 comprises 13 residues. CDR3 sequence: CAISLAGYNEQFF. DNA for the CDR3: TGTGCCATCAGCCTAGCGGGGTACAATGAGCAGTTCTTC.

In this sample, this clonotype turned up a few times. A much larger clone lies one base from this, so it may be a read error. The chain carries TRBV20-1 and TRBJ2-3; 9 bases map to TRBD2. There are 14 residues in the CDR3. J was trimmed by 0 bases and V by 5 bases; bases with no gene match: 3. The V gene's germline CDR1 is DFQATT and CDR2 SNEGSKA (reference sequence). CDR3 amino acids: CSAFLAGSTDTQYF. The CDR3 DNA follows: TGCAGTGCTTTCCTAGCGGGGAGCACAGATACGCAGTATTTT.

This clonotype was seen a single time. V gene TRBV12-3 or TRBV12-4 combines with J gene TRBJ1-3, with TRBD1 as a possible D gene (5 bases). The CDR3 contains 17 residues. Trimming took off 4 bases at V and 0 bases at J, with 16 bases between the two ends. The CDR3 sequence: CASSYGTTAGSGNTIYF. CDR3 DNA sequence: TGTGCCAGCAGTTACGGAACGACAGCAGGCTCTGGAAACACCATATATTTT.

Many counts were recorded for this clonotype. The V and J genes are TRBV7-9 and TRBJ2-7, with D maybe TRBD1 (6 bases). This CDR3 has 13 residues. The V gene lost 3 bases and the J gene lost 5 bases, with 11 bases spanning the gap. Germline loops: CDR1 SEHNR, CDR2 FQNEAQ (reference sequence). The CDR3 region is CASSFDRHNEQYF. For the CDR3, the DNA is TGTGCCAGCAGCTTTGACAGGCATAACGAGCAGTACTTC.

As regards this clonotype: Just one base apart from a much larger clone, this may be a read error. The V and J genes are TRBV20-1 and TRBJ2-7, with 9 positions matching TRBD2. The V segment lost 6 bases and the J segment 7 bases; nucleotides outside the gene matches: 19. This CDR3 is 16 amino acids long. CDR1 is DFQATT, CDR2 SNEGSKA, per germline (reference sequence). The CDR3 is CSAGKDAGGGANEQYF. The CDR3 DNA reads as TGCAGTGCAGGAAAGGACGCAGGCGGGGGGGCGAATGAGCAGTACTTC.

This clonotype was recorded a few times. The chain carries TRBV12-3 or TRBV12-4 and TRBJ1-1; 7 bases are shared with TRBD1. CDR3 length: 12 residues. V lost 4 bases and J lost 10; bases outside the gene matches: 6. The CDR3 spells CASSSVRGRAFF. The CDR3 nucleotides are TGTGCCAGCAGTTCAGTGAGGGGGCGAGCTTTCTTT.

With respect to this clonotype: A much more abundant neighbour one base away suggests this may be a read error. The chain combines TRBV2 with TRBJ1-1; D unresolved. This CDR3 has 15 residues. Germline lookup yields CDR1 SNHLY and CDR2 FYNNEI. V lost 4 bases and J lost 0, with 12 bases in between. The CDR3 loop is CASSVRVALNTEAFF. In DNA, the CDR3 is TGTGCCAGCAGTGTAAGGGTAGCCTTGAACACTGAAGCTTTCTTT.

CDR3 DNA: TGTGCCAGCAGCTCGTTCAGGACCTCGGGCTCCTACAATGAGCAGTACTTC. It codes for CASSSFRTSGSYNEQYF. The V call is TRBV7-6, the J call TRBJ2-1; D ambiguous. The DNA end is a closer match to TRBJ2-7, so the J assignment may be wrong. The CDR3 contains 17 residues. The germline CDR1 and CDR2 sequences are SGHVS and FNYEAQ.

This chain links TRBV7-3 with TRBJ2-5; the match to TRBD2 covers 10 bases. The end of the DNA is better explained by TRBJ2-1, so the J call may be wrong. The length of the CDR3 is 18 residues. Germline CDR1 SGHTA, CDR2 FQGTGA. In DNA, the CDR3 is TGTGCCAGCAGCTTAAAAGCGGGGGGGCCCCTTTACCAAGAGACCCAGTTCTTC. It codes for CASSLKAGGPLYQETQFF.

V and J are TRBV15 and TRBJ1-2; D is ambiguous. This CDR3 is built from 17 residues. V was pared by 0 bases and J by 0 bases, with 14 bases between. In germline, CDR1 is LNHNV, CDR2 YYDKDF (reference sequence). The CDR3 DNA follows: TGTGCCACCAGCAGAGATCTTGGGTCGATTCCTAACTATGGCTACACCTTC. Amino acids: CATSRDLGSIPNYGYTF.

This clonotype was observed many times. The V gene is TRBV20-1, the J gene TRBJ2-5; D call uncertain. Trimming pared 5 bases from V and 9 bases from J, leaving 13 bases between. Germline CDR1 and CDR2: DFQATT and SNEGSKA (reference sequence). This CDR3 is 11 amino acids long. CDR3 sequence reads: CSARRPEAQYF. CDR3 DNA: TGCAGTGCTCGTAGACCCGAGGCCCAGTACTTC.

This clonotype showed up many times. This sequence joins TRBV20-1 and TRBJ2-7; 7 bases are a match to TRBD2. The CDR3 runs 13 residues. The V gene's germline CDR1 is DFQATT and CDR2 SNEGSKA (reference sequence). With 3 bases clipped from V and 0 bases from J, the junction kept 2 bases outside the gene matches. The CDR3 spells CSASRDYSYEQYF. CDR3 DNA: TGCAGTGCTAGCCGGGACTACTCCTACGAGCAGTACTTC.

This clonotype has ten or more counts. The rearrangement joins TRBV6-2 or TRBV6-3 to TRBJ2-4; a weak D match, TRBD1 (5 bases). This CDR3 is built from 14 residues. Trimming pared 0 bases from V and 7 bases from J, leaving 10 bases between. Germline CDR1 reads MNHEY; CDR2 reads SVGEGT. The CDR3 protein is CASSYSQGRNIQYF. CDR3 nucleotides: TGTGCCAGCAGTTACTCCCAGGGTCGGAACATTCAGTACTTC.

This clonotype came up many times. The V gene is TRBV20-1, the J gene TRBJ1-5; no definite D call. The V end was cut by 4 bases, the J end by 4 bases, with 14 bases between. This CDR3 has 14 amino acids. Germline assignment: CDR1 DFQATT and CDR2 SNEGSKA (reference sequence). The CDR3 DNA sequence: TGCAGTGCTACCCGATCAGTCGCAAATCAGCCCCAGCATTTT. Amino acids: CSATRSVANQPQHF.

This clonotype turned up a few times. The chain employs TRBV29-1 and TRBJ2-1; 12 bases are shared with TRBD2. The end of the DNA aligns better with TRBJ2-7, so the J call may be wrong. The CDR3 extends over 17 amino acids. Germline lookup yields CDR1 SQVTM and CDR2 ANQGSEA. The CDR3: CSVLGASGGASYNEQYF. In nucleotides, the CDR3 is TGCAGCGTCCTCGGGGCTAGCGGGGGGGCTTCCTACAATGAGCAGTACTTC.

The chain couples TRBV4-1 to TRBJ2-2; 9 nucleotides match TRBD2. Per the germline V gene, CDR1 is MGHRA and CDR2 is YSYEKL. CDR3 length: 17 residues. V lost 5 bases, J lost 0 bases, and 7 bases stayed unmatched. CDR3 bases: TGCGCCAGCAGCGTTGGACTAGCGAAAACGAACACCGGGGAGCTGTTTTTT. This codes for CASSVGLAKTNTGELFF.